This T cell receptor (beta chain) comes out of a study of follicular helper T cells after annual influenza vaccination (dated by TCRdb to the late 2010s). About the investigation overall: After each seasonal influenza vaccination, blood was collected on days 0, 7 and 28. Some subjects were followed across successive annual vaccinations spanning the 2013-2014, 2014-2015 and 2015-2016 seasons to study recall of cTfh clones. One week after vaccination, a second recruited cohort of 12 subjects (Table S1) displayed a similar ICOS+CD38+ cTfh response. Multi-year samples were obtained from 6 or 7 subjects, with two vaccination seasons covered for a few subjects and three seasons covered for two subjects. The 2013-2014 samples were cryopreserved, while the 2015 samples were processed right after collection.

The library was prepared using the immunoSEQ multiplex PCR assay. Adaptive Biotechnologies carried out TCRB amplification, library preparation, sequencing and preliminary bioinformatics at Survey level resolution. For TCRB sequencing, genomic DNA from sorted cTfh populations was amplified by multiplex PCR. The source study handled its data this way. In R, clonality was calculated as 1 minus the normalized Shannon entropy, and the Gini index was computed using the R package ineq. To get the overlap score, the summed counts of shared sequences were divided by the total counts of all sequences in both of the compared samples. Significance of shared clonotypes was assessed by Fisher's exact test, with a theoretical repertoire of 10^7 TCRB sequences assumed. This immuneACCESS table, as held by TCRdb, lists in-frame sequences with V and J called but not all clones. Of the missing ones, under half trace to an unresolved V gene in checked studies; the others have no known cause. For V, J and clone size, that table is used; D and trimming come from the DNA. Recorded for this sample are over 8,500 clones; 75% to 85% of them occurred a single time. In total, the top ten clones hold roughly 4.3% of the sample.

The CDR3 contains 12 residues, cysteine and phenylalanine counted. Of all the DNA, just the CDR3 is kept, 36 bases in frame from base 1. CDR1 MNHNS and CDR2 SASEGT were looked up in the germline V gene. Unmatched junction bases come to 7, with V trimmed by 10 bases and J by 7 bases. In regard to this clone: Its antigen is not yet known. There are no base qualities to consult, and no much larger clone falls within one base.

The sample's time point label is to be understood as: 2015-2016 season, 7 days after influenza vaccination. TCRB sequencing was used to follow sorted CD4 subsets from the blood of adults before and after they were given the seasonal inactivated influenza vaccine (Fluvarix). To be eligible, subjects had to live in the community and must not have received influenza vaccine in the previous 6 months. Subjects were excluded for influenza vaccine contraindications, substance abuse, HIV/AIDS, active malignancy, immunomodulatory medication, or active illness such as respiratory infection. Between about 40 and 100 mL of blood was sampled per time point. Circulating Tfh were defined as non-naive CD4+CXCR5+PD-1+ cells, and these cells were sorted into ICOS+CD38+ and ICOS-CD38- fractions. PBMC were isolated using Ficoll-Paque PLUS or SepMate separation. Before DNA was extracted, the cell subsets were sorted from PBMC using a BD FACS Aria.

The investigation overall reported the following: Successive annual vaccinations recalled a recurrent oligoclonal ICOS+CD38+ cTfh response that contained tetramer and AIM influenza-specific clonotypes. Because only roughly 10-23% of the analyzed cells gave productive TCRB sequences, there was no way to sample rare clonotypes. Day 7 ICOS+CD38+ clones were most often found later in ICOS-CD38- cTfh, suggesting that subset may serve as a memory reservoir. ICOS+CD38+ cTfh clonality correlated with the frequency of that population, and its change correlated with the change in circulating plasmablast frequency.

This clonotype was sampled from an adult who received the influenza vaccine. Material: CXCR5+ CD38- circulating T follicular helper cells from blood, obtained 7 days after influenza vaccination. According to the study, the label for this sample's cell subset or site signals: circulating Tfh, non-naive CD4+CXCR5+PD-1+ (ICOS+CD38+ or ICOS-CD38-). The chain couples TRBV6-1 to TRBJ1-2; TRBD1 agrees with 9 junctional bases. The CDR3 region reads CAKEGTGTGYTF. The sequenced DNA is TGTGCCAAGGAAGGGACAGGGACTGGCTACACCTTC.